Shown below are 11 T cell receptor beta chains from a single sample sequenced in a study of early T cells in non-severe SARS-CoV-2 infection. TCRdb passed the 5' RACE reads through MiXCR, listing each CDR3 protein once. Among around 65,000 distinct CDR3 sequences listed, around 12% were seen once. Sequenced here: whole blood, sampled at baseline. The receptor source for this set is an adult who was a healthcare worker with PCR-confirmed SARS-CoV-2 infection or an uninfected control (not recorded which).

The table lists this clonotype with a few counts. The V call is TRBV5-1, the J call TRBJ1-1; no definite D call. This CDR3 has 13 amino acids. CDR1 and CDR2 from the germline V gene are SGHRS and YFSETQ. V gave up 2 bases and J gave up 5 bases, with 10 bases separating them. CDR3 region: CASSFGLRTEAFF. The CDR3 DNA sequence: TGCGCCAGCAGCTTTGGCCTTCGGACTGAAGCTTTCTTT.

CDR3 nucleotides: TGCGCCAGCAGACAAGAGCGGGAGGGCCGCACCGGGGAGCTGTTTTTT. This translates into CASRQEREGRTGELFF. The chain is built from TRBV5-1 and TRBJ2-2; 10 bases fit TRBD2. Germline V CDR1 and CDR2: SGHRS, YFSETQ. The CDR3 sequence is 16 residues long. J lost 4 bases, V lost 5 bases, and 8 bases had no gene match.

V and J are TRBV7-8 and TRBJ2-1; D is perhaps TRBD1 (6 bases). This CDR3 has 15 residues. V dropped 0 bases and J dropped 6 bases, with 12 bases sitting between them. The germline gives CDR1 SGHVS, CDR2 FQNEAQ. CDR3 bases: TGTGCCAGCAGCTTAGCGGGGGCGGACTCCAATGAGCAGTTCTTC. Encoded protein: CASSLAGADSNEQFF.

This clonotype was picked up a small number of times. The chain couples TRBV5-6 to TRBJ2-3; weak D call: TRBD2 (6 bases). The CDR3 is 15 amino acids. V was shortened by 4 bases and J by 2 bases, with 14 bases between the two germline ends. CDR1 is SGHDT and CDR2 is YYEEEE in the germline V gene. In DNA, the CDR3 is TGTGCCAGCAGCCGCGGGACGACCTTCACAGATACGCAGTATTTT. The encoded protein is CASSRGTTFTDTQYF.

In this sample, this clonotype turned up once. Just one base apart from a much larger clone, this may be a read error. The CDR3 spells CGSSSLGNTQYF. CDR3 DNA sequence: TGTGGCAGCAGCTCCTTGGGGAATACGCAGTATTTT. J is TRBJ2-3 and V is TRBV7-2, with D unclear. The germline CDR1 and CDR2 sequences are SGHTA and FQGNSA. This CDR3 is 12 amino acids long.

V gene TRBV13 combines with J gene TRBJ2-5; D may correspond to TRBD1 or TRBD2 (5 bases each). V was pared by 5 bases and J by 0 bases, with 7 bases between. The CDR3 loop spans 13 amino acids. Germline loops: CDR1 PRHDT, CDR2 FYEKMQ (reference sequence). The CDR3 DNA follows: TGTGCCAGCAGCCGGGGCGACCAAGAGACCCAGTACTTC. It specifies CASSRGDQETQYF.

This clonotype was observed a few times. V and J are TRBV15 and TRBJ2-7; the D gene is possibly TRBD1 (5 bases). V was pared by 2 bases and J by 2 bases, with 13 bases between. This CDR3 is 15 amino acids long. The germline gives CDR1 LNHNV, CDR2 YYDKDF (reference sequence). CDR3 in amino acids: CATSRPGNPAYEQYF. The CDR3 nucleotides read TGTGCCACCAGCAGACCAGGGAATCCAGCCTACGAGCAGTACTTC. Combining the CDR3 with reference TRBV15 and TRBJ2-7 gives the whole variable domain DAMVIQNPRYQVTQFGKPVTLSCSQTLNHNVMYWYQQKSSQAPKLLFHYYDKDFNNEADTPDNFQSRRPNTSFCFLDIRSPGLGDTAMYLCATSRPGNPAYEQYFGPGTRLTVT.

This clonotype was detected a few times. The rearrangement links TRBV14 to TRBJ2-7; D unresolved. This CDR3 is 13 amino acids long. The ends were cut back, 5 bases at V and 2 bases at J, with 10 bases in the middle. Germline V gene data show CDR1 as SGHDN and CDR2 as FVKESK. The CDR3 DNA sequence: TGTGCCAGCAGCGGCGTAGAGACCTACGAGCAGTACTTC. Translation: CASSGVETYEQYF. Complete variable domain (other parts from reference TRBV14 and TRBJ2-7): EAGVTQFPSHSVIEKGQTVTLRCDPISGHDNLYWYRRVMGKEIKFLLHFVKESKQDESGMPNNRFLAERTGGTYSTLKVQPAELEDSGVYFCASSGVETYEQYFGPGTRLTVT.

This clonotype was detected only a few times. The gene calls are TRBV18 and TRBJ1-1; D perhaps matches TRBD1 (5 bases). The CDR3 has 15 residues. Germline values: CDR1 KGHSH, CDR2 LQKENI. Trimming took off 1 base at V and 1 base at J, with 10 bases between the two ends. The CDR3 region is CASSPQPDRNTEAFF. The CDR3 DNA reads as TGTGCCAGCTCACCACAGCCCGACAGGAACACTGAAGCTTTCTTT.

CDR3 nucleotide sequence: TGTGCCAGCACCGGACAGGGGAACACTGAAGCTTTCTTT. It is translated as CASTGQGNTEAFF. The V call is TRBV12-3 or TRBV12-4, the J call TRBJ1-1; 8 bases map to TRBD1. The CDR3 is 13 amino acids. The V segment lost 7 bases and the J segment 1 base; nucleotides outside the gene matches: 2.

This clonotype has only a few counts. The rearrangement uses TRBV5-4 and TRBJ2-7, with D possibly TRBD1 on 5 matching bases. Germline values: CDR1 SGHNT, CDR2 YYREEE (reference sequence). V lost 0 bases to trimming and J lost 7 bases, with 17 bases between them. The CDR3 covers 15 residues. The CDR3 sequence is CASSLGQGFTGEQYF. In DNA, the CDR3 is TGTGCCAGCAGCTTGGGGCAGGGTTTTACTGGTGAGCAGTACTTC.